This T cell receptor beta chain derives from a study of blood T cell repertoires in COVID-19. Study summary: In each case, the material was cDNA or gDNA derived from T cells, B-cell-depleted T cells, or PBMCs.

The age range of participants was about 18 to 100 years, with residence in approximately 25 US areas. Donors were grouped by their self-reported clinical history. The V and J ends lost 5 bases and 2 bases respectively, with 15 bases between them. The CDR3 consists of 14 residues. Germline CDR1 is SQVTM and CDR2 is ANQGSEA. The repertoire was sequenced with immunoSEQ multiplex PCR; TCRdb's copy has only in-frame clones and lacks some. The sample has 150,000 to 200,000 clones; approximately 80% are singletons. The sequencing input was PBMCs or T cells enriched from blood (not recorded which). V and J are TRBV29-1 and TRBJ2-5; D possibly corresponds to TRBD1 (6 bases). This TCR was recovered from a man aged 40-55 years who had recovered from COVID-19. CDR3 amino acids: CSVRPGQVQETQYF. The CDR3 DNA reads TGCAGCGTTCGACCGGGACAAGTTCAAGAGACCCAGTACTTC.